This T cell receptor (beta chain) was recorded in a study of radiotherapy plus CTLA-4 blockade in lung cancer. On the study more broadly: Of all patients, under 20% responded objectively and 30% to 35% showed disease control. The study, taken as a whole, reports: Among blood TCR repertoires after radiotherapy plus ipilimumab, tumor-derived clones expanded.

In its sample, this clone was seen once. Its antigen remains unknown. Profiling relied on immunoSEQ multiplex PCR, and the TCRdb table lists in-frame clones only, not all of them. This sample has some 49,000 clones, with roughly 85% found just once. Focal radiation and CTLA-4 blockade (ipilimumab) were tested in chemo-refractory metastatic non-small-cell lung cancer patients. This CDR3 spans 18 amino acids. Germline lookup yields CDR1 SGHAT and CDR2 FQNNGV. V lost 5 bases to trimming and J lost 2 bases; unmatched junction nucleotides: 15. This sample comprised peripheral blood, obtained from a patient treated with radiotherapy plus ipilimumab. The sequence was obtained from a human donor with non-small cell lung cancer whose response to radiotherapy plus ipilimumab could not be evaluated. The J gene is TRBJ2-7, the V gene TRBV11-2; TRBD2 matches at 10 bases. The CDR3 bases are TGTGCCAGCAGCCAAACCGCACTAGCGGGACCCAGCCCCTACGAGCAGTACTTC. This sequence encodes CASSQTALAGPSPYEQYF.